This T cell receptor beta chain came from a study of cytomegalovirus exposure and HLA in healthy donors. Study-wide context: Within an early data release were about 85 million unique TCRs drawn from HLA-typed donors.

The PCR had 60 Vbeta and 13 Jbeta primers. Under the authors' procedure: Later analysis identified tens of millions of unique TCR beta chains, about 10 million shared. Here immunoSEQ multiplex PCR was the method, and the copy in TCRdb shows in-frame clones only, minus some. D and trimming were read from the DNA, whereas the V and J calls and clone size are those reported in that table. The sample lists about 87,000 clones; over 70% were seen once. The study, taken as a whole, reports: Most of the TCR beta V segments (in an earlier analysis) were productive either about 87% or about 30% of the time. Some TCR beta chains (more than 150 of them) were listed as cytomegalovirus-associated.

In regard to this clone: The antigen remains unidentified.

This TCR was sampled from a man aged 25 to 40 in good health and CMV-seropositive. The sequenced material came from PBMCs.

In nucleotides, the CDR3 is TGTGCCAGCAGTGCTATCCGGACTTCTGGGGCCAACGTCCTGACTTTC. Its protein is CASSAIRTSGANVLTF. The chain employs TRBV25-1 and TRBJ2-6, with D perhaps TRBD2 (5 bases). Deletions cut 4 bases from V and 1 base from J, with 11 bases between. The CDR3 consists of 16 residues. The germline V gene encodes CDR1 MGHDK and CDR2 SYGVNS.